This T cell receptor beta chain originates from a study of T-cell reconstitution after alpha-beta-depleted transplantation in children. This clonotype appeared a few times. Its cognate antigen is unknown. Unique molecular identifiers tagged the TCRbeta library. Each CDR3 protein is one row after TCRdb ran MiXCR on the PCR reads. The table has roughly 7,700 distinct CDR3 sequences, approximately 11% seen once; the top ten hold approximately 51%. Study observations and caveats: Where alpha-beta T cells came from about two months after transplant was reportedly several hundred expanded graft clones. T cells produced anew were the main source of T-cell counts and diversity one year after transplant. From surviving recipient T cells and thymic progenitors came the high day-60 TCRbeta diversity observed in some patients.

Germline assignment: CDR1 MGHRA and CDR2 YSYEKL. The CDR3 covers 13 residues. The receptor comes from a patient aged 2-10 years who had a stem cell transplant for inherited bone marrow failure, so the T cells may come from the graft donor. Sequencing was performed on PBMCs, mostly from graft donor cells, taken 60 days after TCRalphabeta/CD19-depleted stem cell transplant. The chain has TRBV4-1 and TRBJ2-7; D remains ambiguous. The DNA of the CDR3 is TGCTCCTGCAGCCAGTGGTTCTTATACGAGCAGTACTTC. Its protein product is CSCSQWFLYEQYF.